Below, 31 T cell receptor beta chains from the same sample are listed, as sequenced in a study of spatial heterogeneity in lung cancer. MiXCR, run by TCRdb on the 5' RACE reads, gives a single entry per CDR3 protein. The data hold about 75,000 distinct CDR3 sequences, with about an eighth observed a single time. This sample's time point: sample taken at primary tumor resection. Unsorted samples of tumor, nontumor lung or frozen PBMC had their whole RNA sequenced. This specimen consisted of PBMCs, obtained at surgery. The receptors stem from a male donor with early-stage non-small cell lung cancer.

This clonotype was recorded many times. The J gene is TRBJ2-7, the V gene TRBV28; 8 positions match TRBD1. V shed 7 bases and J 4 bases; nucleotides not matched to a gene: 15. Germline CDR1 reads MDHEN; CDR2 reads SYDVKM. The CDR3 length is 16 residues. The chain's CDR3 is CASNSPRGQGRYEQYF. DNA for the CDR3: TGTGCCAGCAATTCCCCGCGTGGACAGGGCCGATACGAGCAGTACTTC.

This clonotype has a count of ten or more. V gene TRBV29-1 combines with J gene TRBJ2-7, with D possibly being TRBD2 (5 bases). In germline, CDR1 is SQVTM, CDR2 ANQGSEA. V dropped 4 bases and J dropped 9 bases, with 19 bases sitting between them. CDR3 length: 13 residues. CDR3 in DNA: TGCAGCGTTGTAAGCGGACGATCAACTGTGCAGTACTTC. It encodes CSVVSGRSTVQYF.

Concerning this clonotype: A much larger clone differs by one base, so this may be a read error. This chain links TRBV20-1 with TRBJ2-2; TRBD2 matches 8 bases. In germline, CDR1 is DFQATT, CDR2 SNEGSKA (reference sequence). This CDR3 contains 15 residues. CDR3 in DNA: TGCACTGCTCCTCATTTTAGCGGGGCGACCGGGGAGCTGTTTTTT. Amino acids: CTAPHFSGATGELFF.

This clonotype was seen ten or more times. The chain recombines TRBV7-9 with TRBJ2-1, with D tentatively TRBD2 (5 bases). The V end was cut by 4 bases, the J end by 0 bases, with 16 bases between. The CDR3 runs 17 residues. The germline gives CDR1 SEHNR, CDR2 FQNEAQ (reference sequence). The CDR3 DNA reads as TGTGCCAGCAGCTATTCAATTAGCGCCGGCTCCTACAATGAGCAGTTCTTC. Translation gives CASSYSISAGSYNEQFF.

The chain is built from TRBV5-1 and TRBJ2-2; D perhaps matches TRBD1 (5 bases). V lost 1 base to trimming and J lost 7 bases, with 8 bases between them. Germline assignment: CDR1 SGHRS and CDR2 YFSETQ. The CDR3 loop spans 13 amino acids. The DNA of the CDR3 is TGCGCCAGCAGCTTGTACGACAGCGGGGAGCTGTTTTTT. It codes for CASSLYDSGELFF.

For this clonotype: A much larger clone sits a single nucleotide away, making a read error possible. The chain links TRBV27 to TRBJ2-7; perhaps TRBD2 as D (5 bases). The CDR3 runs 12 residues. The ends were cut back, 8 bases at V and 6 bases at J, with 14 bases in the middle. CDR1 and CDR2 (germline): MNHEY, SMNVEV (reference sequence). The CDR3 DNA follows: TGTGCCAGCTACGGTCGGGGAGCCGAGCAGTACTTC. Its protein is CASYGRGAEQYF.

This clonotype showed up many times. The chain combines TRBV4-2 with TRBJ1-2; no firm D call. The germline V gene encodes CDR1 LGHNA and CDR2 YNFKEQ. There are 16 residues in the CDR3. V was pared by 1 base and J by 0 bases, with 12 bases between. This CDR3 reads CASSQGGGNANYGYTF. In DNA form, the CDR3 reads TGTGCCAGCAGCCAAGGTGGAGGGAACGCTAACTATGGCTACACCTTC.

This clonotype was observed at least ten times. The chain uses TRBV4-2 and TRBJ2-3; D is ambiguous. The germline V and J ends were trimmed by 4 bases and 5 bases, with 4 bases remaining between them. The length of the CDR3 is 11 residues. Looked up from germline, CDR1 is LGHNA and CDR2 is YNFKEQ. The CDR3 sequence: CASSLGDTQYF. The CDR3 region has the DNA TGTGCCAGCAGCCTGGGAGATACGCAGTATTTT.

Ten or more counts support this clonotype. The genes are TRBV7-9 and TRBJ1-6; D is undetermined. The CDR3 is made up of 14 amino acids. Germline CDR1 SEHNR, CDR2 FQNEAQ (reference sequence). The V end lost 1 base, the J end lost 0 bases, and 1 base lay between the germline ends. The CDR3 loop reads CASSLDSYNSPLHF. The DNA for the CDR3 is TGTGCCAGCAGCTTAGACTCCTATAATTCACCCCTCCACTTT.

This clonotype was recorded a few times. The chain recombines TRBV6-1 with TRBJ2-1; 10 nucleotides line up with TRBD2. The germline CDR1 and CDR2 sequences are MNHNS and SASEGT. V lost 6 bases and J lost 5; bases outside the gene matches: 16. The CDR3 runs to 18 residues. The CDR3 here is CASRPWGASGSRHNEQFF. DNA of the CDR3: TGTGCCAGCAGGCCCTGGGGGGCTAGCGGGAGCAGGCACAATGAGCAGTTCTTC.

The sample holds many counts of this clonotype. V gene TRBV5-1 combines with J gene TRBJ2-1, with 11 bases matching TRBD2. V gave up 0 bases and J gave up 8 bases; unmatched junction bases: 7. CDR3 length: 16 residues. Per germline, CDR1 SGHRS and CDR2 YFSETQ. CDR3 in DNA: TGCGCCAGCAGCTTGGCGCCTAGCGGGAGGTTCGATGAGCAGTTCTTC. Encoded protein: CASSLAPSGRFDEQFF. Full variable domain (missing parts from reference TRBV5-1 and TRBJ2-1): KAGVTQTPRYLIKTRGQQVTLSCSPISGHRSVSWYQQTPGQGLQFLFEYFSETQRNKGNFPGRFSGRQFSNSRSEMNVSTLELGDSALYLCASSLAPSGRFDEQFFGPGTRLTVL.

The CDR3 spells CASSQIGTGDNQPQHF. The CDR3 nucleotides read TGTGCCAGCAGCCAGATTGGGACAGGGGACAATCAGCCCCAGCATTTT. The rearrangement links TRBV4-2 to TRBJ1-5; 10 bases match TRBD1. This CDR3 region has 16 residues. CDR1 and CDR2 (germline): LGHNA, YNFKEQ. The V and J ends lost 3 bases and 3 bases, in that order; junction bases with no gene match: 5.

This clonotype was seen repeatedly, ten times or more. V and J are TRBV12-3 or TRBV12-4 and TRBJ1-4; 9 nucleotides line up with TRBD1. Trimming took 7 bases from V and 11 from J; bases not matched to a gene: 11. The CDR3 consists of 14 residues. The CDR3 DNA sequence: TGTGCCAGCACTAGGACAGGGGCTCGGCGGAAACTGTTTTTT. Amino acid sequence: CASTRTGARRKLFF.

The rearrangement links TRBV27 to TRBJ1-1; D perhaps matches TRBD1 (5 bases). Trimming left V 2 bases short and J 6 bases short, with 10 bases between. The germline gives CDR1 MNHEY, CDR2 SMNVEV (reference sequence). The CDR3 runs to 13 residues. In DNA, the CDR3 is TGTGCCAGCAGTTTAAGCTGGGGGGCTGAAGCTTTCTTT. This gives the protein CASSLSWGAEAFF.

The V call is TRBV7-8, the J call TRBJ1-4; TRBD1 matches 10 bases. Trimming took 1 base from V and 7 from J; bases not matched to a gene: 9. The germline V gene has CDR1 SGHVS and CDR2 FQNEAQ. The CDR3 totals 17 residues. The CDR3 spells CASSLDSWDRGGEKLFF. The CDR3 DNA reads TGTGCCAGCAGCTTAGATTCGTGGGACAGGGGTGGTGAAAAACTGTTTTTT.

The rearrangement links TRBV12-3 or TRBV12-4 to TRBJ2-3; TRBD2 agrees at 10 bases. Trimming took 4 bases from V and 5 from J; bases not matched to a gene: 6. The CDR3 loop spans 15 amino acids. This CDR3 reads CASSSAGGPKDTQYF. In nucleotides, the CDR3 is TGTGCCAGCAGTTCAGCGGGAGGGCCTAAAGATACGCAGTATTTT.

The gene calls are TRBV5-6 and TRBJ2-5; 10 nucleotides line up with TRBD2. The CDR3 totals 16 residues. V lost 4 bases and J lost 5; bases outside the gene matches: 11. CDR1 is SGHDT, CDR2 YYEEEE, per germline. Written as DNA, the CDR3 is TGTGCCAGCAGCACCCCCGGGACTAGCGATGAGGAGACCCAGTACTTC. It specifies CASSTPGTSDEETQYF. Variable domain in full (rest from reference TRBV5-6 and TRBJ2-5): DAGVTQSPTHLIKTRGQQVTLRCSPKSGHDTVSWYQQALGQGPQFIFQYYEEEERQRGNFPDRFSGHQFPNYSSELNVNALLLGDSALYLCASSTPGTSDEETQYFGPGTRLLVL.

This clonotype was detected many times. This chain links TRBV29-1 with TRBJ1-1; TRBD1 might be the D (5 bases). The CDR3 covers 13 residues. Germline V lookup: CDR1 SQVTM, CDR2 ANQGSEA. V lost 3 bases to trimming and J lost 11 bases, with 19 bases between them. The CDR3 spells CSVDGAGNYLAFF. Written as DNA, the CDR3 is TGCAGCGTTGATGGGGCAGGGAATTATCTGGCTTTCTTT.

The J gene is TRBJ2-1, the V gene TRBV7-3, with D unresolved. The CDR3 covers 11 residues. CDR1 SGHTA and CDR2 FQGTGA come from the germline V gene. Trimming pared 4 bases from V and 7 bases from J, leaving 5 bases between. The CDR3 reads CASSYKNEQFF. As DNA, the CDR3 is TGTGCCAGCAGCTATAAAAATGAGCAGTTCTTC.

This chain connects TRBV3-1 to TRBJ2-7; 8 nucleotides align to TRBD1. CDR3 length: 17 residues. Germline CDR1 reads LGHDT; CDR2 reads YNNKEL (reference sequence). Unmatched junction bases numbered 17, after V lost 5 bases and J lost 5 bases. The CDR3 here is CASSSGTGLFGHDEQYF. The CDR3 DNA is TGTGCCAGCAGCTCCGGGACAGGTCTTTTCGGACACGACGAGCAGTACTTC.

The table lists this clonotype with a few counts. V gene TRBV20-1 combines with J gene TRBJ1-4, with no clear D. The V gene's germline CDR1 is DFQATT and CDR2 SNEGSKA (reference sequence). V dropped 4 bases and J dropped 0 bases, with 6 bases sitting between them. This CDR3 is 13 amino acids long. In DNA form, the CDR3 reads TGCAGTGCTACGGATACAACTAATGAAAAACTGTTTTTT. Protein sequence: CSATDTTNEKLFF.

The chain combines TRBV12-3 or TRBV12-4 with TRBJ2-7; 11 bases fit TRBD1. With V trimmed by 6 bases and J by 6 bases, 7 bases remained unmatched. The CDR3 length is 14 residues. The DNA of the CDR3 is TGTGCCAGCAGAGCGGTCGGGACAGGGGGCGAGCAGTACTTC. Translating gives CASRAVGTGGEQYF.

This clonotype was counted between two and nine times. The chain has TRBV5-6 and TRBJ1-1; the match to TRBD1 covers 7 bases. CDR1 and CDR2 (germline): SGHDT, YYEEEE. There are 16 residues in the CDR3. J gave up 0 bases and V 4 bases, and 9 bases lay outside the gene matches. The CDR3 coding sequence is TGTGCCAGCAGCAACCCGTACAGGGGATTGAACACTGAAGCTTTCTTT. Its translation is CASSNPYRGLNTEAFF.

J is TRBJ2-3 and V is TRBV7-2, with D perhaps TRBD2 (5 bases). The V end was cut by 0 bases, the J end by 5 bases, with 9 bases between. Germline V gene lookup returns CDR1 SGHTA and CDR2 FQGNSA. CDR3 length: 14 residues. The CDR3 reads CASSLAEVVDTQYF. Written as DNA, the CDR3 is TGTGCCAGCAGCTTAGCGGAGGTGGTAGATACGCAGTATTTT.

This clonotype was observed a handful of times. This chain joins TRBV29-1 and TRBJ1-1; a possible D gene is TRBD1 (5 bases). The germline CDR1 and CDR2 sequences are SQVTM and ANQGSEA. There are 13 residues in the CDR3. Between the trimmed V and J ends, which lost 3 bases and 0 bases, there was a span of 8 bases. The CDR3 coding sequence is TGCAGCGTTGAGGTAGGGGTGAACACTGAAGCTTTCTTT. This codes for CSVEVGVNTEAFF.

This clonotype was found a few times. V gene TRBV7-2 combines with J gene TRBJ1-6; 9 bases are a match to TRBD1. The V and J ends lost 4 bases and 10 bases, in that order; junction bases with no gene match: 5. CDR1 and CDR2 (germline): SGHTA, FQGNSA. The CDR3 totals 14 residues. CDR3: CASSSTGGRSPLHF. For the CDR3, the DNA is TGTGCCAGCAGCTCGACAGGGGGGAGGTCACCCCTCCACTTT.

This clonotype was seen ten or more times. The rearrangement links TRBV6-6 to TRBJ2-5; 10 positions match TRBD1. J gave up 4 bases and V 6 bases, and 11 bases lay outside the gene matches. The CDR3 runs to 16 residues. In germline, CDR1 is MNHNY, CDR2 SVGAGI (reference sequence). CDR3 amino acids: CASSSRQGAVRETQYF. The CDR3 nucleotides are TGTGCCAGCAGCTCCCGACAGGGGGCGGTTCGAGAGACCCAGTACTTC.

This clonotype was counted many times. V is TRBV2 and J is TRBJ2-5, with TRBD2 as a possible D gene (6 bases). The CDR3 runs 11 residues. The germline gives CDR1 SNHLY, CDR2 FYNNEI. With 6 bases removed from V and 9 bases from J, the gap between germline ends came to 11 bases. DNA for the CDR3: TGTGCCAGCAGGGGAGGTGGGTCCCAGTACTTC. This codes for CASRGGGSQYF. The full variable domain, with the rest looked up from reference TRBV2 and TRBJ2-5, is EPEVTQTPSHQVTQMGQEVILRCVPISNHLYFYWYRQILGQKVEFLVSFYNNEISEKSEIFDDQFSVERPDGSNFTLKIRSTKLEDSAMYFCASRGGGSQYFGPGTRLLVL.

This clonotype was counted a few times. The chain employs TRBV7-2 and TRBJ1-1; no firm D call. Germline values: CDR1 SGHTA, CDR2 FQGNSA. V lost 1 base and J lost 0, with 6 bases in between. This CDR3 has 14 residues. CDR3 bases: TGTGCCAGCAGCTTAGAGGCGCTGAACACTGAAGCTTTCTTT. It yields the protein CASSLEALNTEAFF.

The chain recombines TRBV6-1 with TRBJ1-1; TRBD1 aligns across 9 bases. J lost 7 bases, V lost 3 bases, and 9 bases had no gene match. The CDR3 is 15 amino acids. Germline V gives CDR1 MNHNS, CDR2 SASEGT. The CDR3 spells CASSDVTGGESEAFF. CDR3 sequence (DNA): TGTGCCAGCAGTGATGTGACAGGGGGGGAGAGTGAAGCTTTCTTT.

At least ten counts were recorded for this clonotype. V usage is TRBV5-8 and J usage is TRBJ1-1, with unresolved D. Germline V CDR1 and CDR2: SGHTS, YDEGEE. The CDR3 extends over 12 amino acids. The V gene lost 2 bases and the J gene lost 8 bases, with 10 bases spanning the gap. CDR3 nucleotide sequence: TGTGCCAGCAGCTTTCGCGGAACCGAAGCTTTCTTT. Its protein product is CASSFRGTEAFF.